This TCR beta chain was sequenced for a study of vaccination and CD4 T cells after COVID-19. CDR3 length: 14 residues. Germline V lookup: CDR1 SEHNR, CDR2 FQNEAQ (reference sequence). V lost 5 bases to trimming and J lost 4 bases, with 14 bases between them. A note on this clonotype: The antigen remains undetermined.

Regarding treatment: approximately nine-day PBMC culture with coronavirus spike peptide pools or control peptides (ViraFEST assay). Sequenced with the Oncomine TCR Beta short-read assay was DNA taken from cultured CD4+ T cells. Cultured CD4+ T cells yielded the extracted genomic DNA. TCRdb used MiXCR to reprocess the PCR reads, holding one entry per CDR3 protein. The sample consists of some 3,000 distinct CDR3 sequences, approximately 80% of them appearing once. The chain has TRBV7-9 and TRBJ1-2; weak D call: TRBD1 (5 bases). This clonotype was obtained from a human donor who had recovered from COVID-19. Sequencing used CD4+ T cells from blood, cultured in vitro. CDR3: CASSPGLQGYGYTF. The CDR3, as DNA: TGTGCCAGCAGCCCCGGGCTTCAGGGCTATGGCTACACCTTC.